The T cell receptor beta chain under discussion was sequenced for a study of cytomegalovirus exposure and HLA in healthy donors. Study overall: Among the 300 to 400 donors who were genotyped, 81% fell in the genetic ancestry cluster that is associated with self-reported Caucasian donors. Regarding the study as a whole: Near-uniform donor sequencing depth was presumed by presence/absence analyses. Evidence from a later analysis indicated that most CMV-associated TCR beta chains looked HLA-restricted.

In the PCR, 60 Vbeta and 13 Jbeta primers were used. Libraries were prepared by immunoSEQ multiplex PCR; TCRdb keeps only in-frame clonotypes and omits some of them. The data show more than 90,000 clones, 76% seen once. Remarks on this clone: The antigen is not known.

The source of this sequence is a man aged 35-49 years in good health and CMV-seronegative. The sequencing sample was made of PBMCs.

CDR3 residues: CASSFRALETQYF. CDR3 sequence (DNA): TGCGCCAGCAGCTTCAGGGCCCTAGAGACCCAGTACTTC. The genes are TRBV5-1 and TRBJ2-5; possible D gene TRBD1, 5 bases. This CDR3 is 13 amino acids long. Germline V gene lookup returns CDR1 SGHRS and CDR2 YFSETQ. The V gene lost 2 bases and the J gene lost 4 bases, with 9 bases spanning the gap.